The 18 T cell receptor beta chains below were found in one sample sequenced in a study of blood T cell repertoires in COVID-19. Clones were read by immunoSEQ multiplex PCR, and TCRdb kept only the in-frame ones, dropping some. There are over 90,000 clones in the sample; 75% to 90% occur only once, and 3% to 4% lies in the top ten. Sequencing was carried out using peripheral blood. The receptors originated from a woman aged 70-85 years with acute or convalescent COVID-19.

This chain joins TRBV4-1 and TRBJ1-5; D remains unclear. Trimming left V 4 bases short and J 8 bases short, with 9 bases between. Germline CDR1 and CDR2: MGHRA and YSYEKL. The CDR3 is 12 residues long. Here the CDR3 reads CASSRRGEPQHF. CDR3 nucleotides: TGCGCCAGCAGCCGCAGAGGTGAGCCCCAGCATTTT.

V usage is TRBV28 and J usage is TRBJ1-6; TRBD1 agrees at 8 bases. This CDR3 contains 17 residues. The V gene's germline CDR1 is MDHEN and CDR2 SYDVKM. Losses at the gene ends were 5 bases for V and 0 bases for J; bases not matched to a gene: 6. CDR3 sequence (DNA): TGTGCCAGCAGTGCCAACAGGGGGGGCTCCTATAATTCACCCCTCCACTTT. It is translated as CASSANRGGSYNSPLHF.

CDR3 DNA sequence: TGTGCCAGCACCCTTGTAGCTGGCAATGAGCAGTTCTTC. This translates into CASTLVAGNEQFF. The chain employs TRBV27 and TRBJ2-1, with no clear D. V lost 7 bases to trimming and J lost 6 bases, with 13 bases between them. The CDR3 length is 13 residues. Germline CDR1 MNHEY, CDR2 SMNVEV (reference sequence).

The V gene is TRBV29-1, the J gene TRBJ2-1; perhaps TRBD1 as D (5 bases). CDR1 is SQVTM and CDR2 is ANQGSEA in the germline V gene. The CDR3 extends over 15 amino acids. The V gene lost 4 bases and the J gene lost 6 bases, with 19 bases spanning the gap. CDR3 DNA sequence: TGCAGCGTTGTTAAAGGGGCAGGGCCCTCCAATGAGCAGTTCTTC. Translation gives CSVVKGAGPSNEQFF.

The chain carries TRBV19 and TRBJ2-1, with D possibly matching TRBD1 (5 bases). The CDR3 spans 15 residues. Trimming left V 1 base short and J 4 bases short, with 11 bases between. Germline CDR1 is LNHDA and CDR2 is SQIVND (reference sequence). CDR3 loop: CASSIGNSGYNEQFF. The CDR3 bases are TGTGCCAGTAGTATAGGTAACTCAGGGTACAATGAGCAGTTCTTC. Drawing the rest from reference TRBV19 and TRBJ2-1, the complete variable domain is DGGITQSPKYLFRKEGQNVTLSCEQNLNHDAMYWYRQDPGQGLRLIYYSQIVNDFQKGDIAEGYSVSREKKESFPLTVTSAQKNPTAFYLCASSIGNSGYNEQFFGPGTRLTVL.

This sequence joins TRBV6-5 and TRBJ1-2; tentative D call: TRBD1 (5 bases). CDR3 length equals 13 residues. Germline V CDR1 and CDR2: MNHEY, SVGAGI. V gave up 2 bases and J gave up 7 bases, with 11 bases separating them. The CDR3 nucleotides read TGTGCCAGCAGTTACGCCGGGGGGGGTGGCTACACCTTC. This sequence encodes CASSYAGGGGYTF.

The chain uses TRBV5-1 and TRBJ2-1, with 8 bases matching TRBD2. This CDR3 spans 16 amino acids. Germline CDR1 and CDR2: SGHRS and YFSETQ. The J segment lost 6 bases and the V segment lost 4 bases, leaving 12 bases of the junction unmatched. The DNA of the CDR3 is TGCGCCAGCAGCCTCCTAGCGGGCTCACGGACCAATGAGCAGTTCTTC. This codes for CASSLLAGSRTNEQFF.

V is TRBV18 and J is TRBJ1-5; 9 bases map to TRBD1. The CDR3 has 15 residues. The germline gives CDR1 KGHSH, CDR2 LQKENI. Trimming took 3 bases from V and 5 from J; bases not matched to a gene: 5. The DNA of the CDR3 is TGTGCCAGCTCACCGGGACAGGGAAGGGATCAGCCCCAGCATTTT. Protein product: CASSPGQGRDQPQHF. Combining the CDR3 with reference TRBV18 and TRBJ1-5 gives the whole variable domain NAGVMQNPRHLVRRRGQEARLRCSPMKGHSHVYWYRQLPEEGLKFMVYLQKENIIDESGMPKERFSAEFPKEGPSILRIQQVVRGDSAAYFCASSPGQGRDQPQHFGDGTRLSIL.

The gene calls are TRBV2 and TRBJ1-5; D remains ambiguous. Trimming cost V 2 bases and J 6 bases, with 14 bases left between them. The CDR3 is 15 amino acids. The V gene's germline CDR1 is SNHLY and CDR2 FYNNEI. The CDR3: CASSERGVLSQPQHF. DNA for the CDR3: TGTGCCAGCAGTGAACGGGGAGTGTTGAGTCAGCCCCAGCATTTT. Together with reference TRBV2 and TRBJ1-5, the CDR3 gives the full variable domain: EPEVTQTPSHQVTQMGQEVILRCVPISNHLYFYWYRQILGQKVEFLVSFYNNEISEKSEIFDDQFSVERPDGSNFTLKIRSTKLEDSAMYFCASSERGVLSQPQHFGDGTRLSIL.

This clone was seen only once. This chain connects TRBV12-3 or TRBV12-4 to TRBJ2-1; D gene unclear. This CDR3 is built from 11 residues. The V gene lost 2 bases and the J gene lost 7 bases, with 3 bases spanning the gap. In nucleotides, the CDR3 is TGTGCCAGCAGTTTATATAATGAGCAGTTCTTC. Its translation: CASSLYNEQFF.

This chain links TRBV11-2 with TRBJ1-3, with 7 bases lining up with TRBD1. The J segment lost 9 bases and the V segment lost 0 bases, leaving 5 bases of the junction unmatched. The CDR3 is 14 residues long. CDR1 and CDR2 from the germline V gene are SGHAT and FQNNGV. CDR3 bases: TGTGCCAGCAGCTTAGATACAGGGGCGGGCACCATATATTTT. Protein sequence: CASSLDTGAGTIYF.

V usage is TRBV28 and J usage is TRBJ1-2, with D unresolved. Germline loops: CDR1 MDHEN, CDR2 SYDVKM. The V gene lost 5 bases and the J gene lost 5 bases, with 12 bases spanning the gap. The CDR3 is 13 residues long. CDR3 sequence: CASSINTGYGYTF. Written as DNA, the CDR3 is TGTGCCAGCAGTATAAACACGGGATATGGCTACACCTTC.

The V call is TRBV18, the J call TRBJ1-2, with D unresolved. Trimming removed 3 bases from V and 4 bases from J, with 15 bases in between. The CDR3 covers 15 residues. The germline V gene has CDR1 KGHSH and CDR2 LQKENI. CDR3 nucleotide sequence: TGTGCCAGCTCACCGGGCAACTCGGCTGGCTATGGCTACACCTTC. It codes for CASSPGNSAGYGYTF.

V is TRBV5-1 and J is TRBJ1-5; D is ambiguous. The CDR3 is 15 residues long. The V and J ends lost 0 bases and 4 bases respectively, with 11 bases between them. Germline CDR1 reads SGHRS; CDR2 reads YFSETQ. CDR3: CASSLGGGMNQPQHF. Here the CDR3 DNA reads TGCGCCAGCAGCTTGGGGGGAGGGATGAATCAGCCCCAGCATTTT.

The genes are TRBV6-1 and TRBJ2-3; D perhaps matches TRBD1 (6 bases). Germline V CDR1 and CDR2: MNHNS, SASEGT. This CDR3 has 18 amino acids. Trimming took 4 bases from V and 0 from J, leaving 20 bases between them. The CDR3, as DNA: TGTGCCAGCAGTGTGTGGGACACATTGGGGGATAGCACAGATACGCAGTATTTT. It yields the protein CASSVWDTLGDSTDTQYF.

This chain links TRBV9 with TRBJ2-5; TRBD2 matches at 10 bases. This CDR3 has 15 amino acids. Germline V gene lookup returns CDR1 SGDLS and CDR2 YYNGEE. J lost 5 bases, V lost 0 bases, and 4 bases had no gene match. CDR3 nucleotide sequence: TGTGCCAGCAGCGTAGGAGCGGGAGGGCCGGAGACCCAGTACTTC. Translating gives CASSVGAGGPETQYF.

The CDR3 coding sequence is TGTGCCAGCAGTTACAGCGGGGGGACCCAGTACTTC. Its protein is CASSYSGGTQYF. This sequence joins TRBV6-5 and TRBJ2-5; 8 bases are a match to TRBD2. This CDR3 has 12 amino acids. Unmatched junction bases numbered 0, after V lost 2 bases and J lost 7 bases. The germline V gene encodes CDR1 MNHEY and CDR2 SVGAGI.

The V gene is TRBV6-2 or TRBV6-3, the J gene TRBJ1-1, with D maybe TRBD1 (6 bases). The CDR3 covers 15 residues. Trimming cost V 6 bases and J 5 bases, with 19 bases left between them. Germline V lookup: CDR1 MNHEY, CDR2 SVGEGT. CDR3 residues: CASSLDRVSGTEAFF. For the CDR3, the DNA is TGTGCCAGCAGCCTGGACAGAGTCTCAGGAACTGAAGCTTTCTTT.